The 2 T cell receptor beta chains given below trace back to one sample, sequenced in a study of T cells in Graves' hyperthyroidism and ophthalmopathy. Amplification of TCR beta CDR3 regions used RNA as the template. Primed by the HTBI set, a first-round RT-PCR was run on the TCR CDR3. From the multiplex PCR reads, TCRdb called clonotypes with MiXCR, one entry per CDR3 protein. The sample records around 420,000 distinct CDR3 sequences, more than 15% being singletons. The sequencing input was blood. The receptors stem from a woman between 18 and 29 years old with Graves' hyperthyroidism.

This clonotype was counted ten times or more. The rearrangement joins TRBV5-1 to TRBJ2-7; tentatively, D is TRBD2 (6 bases). The CDR3 has 13 amino acids. Looked up from germline, CDR1 is SGHRS and CDR2 is YFSETQ. The V and J ends lost 4 bases and 2 bases respectively, with 10 bases between them. CDR3 protein: CASSLPGAYEQYF. Here the CDR3 DNA reads TGCGCCAGCAGCCTGCCGGGGGCCTACGAGCAGTACTTC.

This clonotype has a handful of counts. The chain links TRBV7-2 to TRBJ2-1, with 11 positions matching TRBD2. Germline CDR1 and CDR2: SGHTA and FQGNSA. This CDR3 is 16 amino acids long. Germline trimming cut 5 bases from V and 3 bases from J; bases unmatched to any gene: 6. As DNA, the CDR3 is TGTGCCAGCAGCACGCACGGACTAGCGGGCTACAATGAGCAGTTCTTC. Encoded protein: CASSTHGLAGYNEQFF.